Listed here are 24 T cell receptor beta chains from one sample, sequenced in a study of cytotoxic CD8 clonotypes in ibrutinib-treated CLL. This table comes from immunoSEQ multiplex PCR, and its TCRdb copy is limited to in-frame clones, with some not included. Of under 200,000 clones listed, 70% to 85% are singletons. The sequencing here drew on PBMCs, taken after 24 months of ibrutinib treatment. Receptors originate from a human donor with chronic lymphocytic leukemia.

Regarding this clone: The sample carries other DNA sequences with the same CDR3. The chain links TRBV7-2 to TRBJ2-3; possibly TRBD2 for D (5 bases). Germline loops: CDR1 SGHTA, CDR2 FQGNSA. Deletions cut 5 bases from V and 0 bases from J, with 12 bases between. The CDR3 spans 15 residues. DNA of the CDR3: TGTGCCAGCAGCCCTCAAGCGGCTAGCACAGATACGCAGTATTTT. Encoded protein: CASSPQAASTDTQYF.

The chain combines TRBV4-1 with TRBJ1-6; D ambiguous. The V end lost 1 base, the J end lost 9 bases, and 19 bases lay between the germline ends. The CDR3 consists of 17 residues. CDR1 is MGHRA, CDR2 YSYEKL, per germline. The CDR3 nucleotides are TGCGCCAGCAGCCAAGGTACCGGGCCGCCAATAGTTTCACCCCTCCACTTT. This sequence encodes CASSQGTGPPIVSPLHF.

The CDR3 sequence: CASSDFRGVSTDTQYF. CDR3 in DNA: TGTGCCAGCAGTGATTTTCGGGGGGTTAGCACAGATACGCAGTATTTT. This chain joins TRBV2 and TRBJ2-3; TRBD2 matches at 7 bases. After removal of 3 bases from V and 0 bases from J, the junction contained 6 bases not matched to a gene. There are 16 residues in the CDR3. CDR1 is SNHLY, CDR2 FYNNEI, per germline.

The chain couples TRBV6-1 to TRBJ2-7; 10 bases align to TRBD1. Trimming took 4 bases from V and 4 from J; bases not matched to a gene: 7. The CDR3 extends over 15 amino acids. Germline-derived CDR1 and CDR2 are MNHNS and SASEGT. CDR3 residues: CASSASGTGVYEQYF. The DNA of the CDR3 is TGTGCCAGCAGTGCATCCGGGACAGGGGTGTACGAGCAGTACTTC.

The sample holds a few counts of this clone. This chain connects TRBV6-6 to TRBJ1-5; 10 bases agree with TRBD1. The CDR3 contains 14 residues. The ends lost 7 bases at V and 3 bases at J; junction bases unmatched: 3. Germline V gives CDR1 MNHNY, CDR2 SVGAGI (reference sequence). The CDR3 spells CASTGQGDNQPQHF. CDR3 DNA: TGTGCCAGCACCGGACAGGGGGACAATCAGCCCCAGCATTTT.

The rearrangement joins TRBV4-3 to TRBJ2-5; 9 bases match TRBD2. Per the germline V gene, CDR1 is LGHNA and CDR2 is YSLEER. Trimming at V came to 1 base and at J to 5 bases, leaving 26 bases not matched to a gene. The CDR3 totals 22 residues. DNA for the CDR3: TGCGCCAGCAGCCAAGTAAGACGACAGACCCCCGCGGGAGGGCCAGCAGAGGAGACCCAGTACTTC. This gives the protein CASSQVRRQTPAGGPAEETQYF.

Remarks on this clone: Mismatch with germline at one junction end may stem from a read error. The chain carries TRBV7-7 and TRBJ2-7, with 7 bases that match TRBD1. Germline CDR1 SSHAT, CDR2 FNYEAQ (reference sequence). This CDR3 has 14 amino acids. CDR3 nucleotide sequence: TGTGCTAGCAGCCCCGGGACAGAAAACTACGAGCAGTACTTC. The encoded protein is CASSPGTENYEQYF. Supplemented by reference TRBV7-7 and TRBJ2-7, the full variable domain reads GAGVSQSPRYKVTKRGQDVTLRCDPISSHATLYWYQQALGQGPEFLTYFNYEAQPDKSGLPSDRFSAERPEGSISTLTIQRTEQRDSAMYRCASSPGTENYEQYFGPGTRLTVT.

The chain joins TRBV15 to TRBJ1-2, with TRBD1 identical over 8 bases. Germline lookup yields CDR1 LNHNV and CDR2 YYDKDF (reference sequence). V shed 1 base, J shed 2 bases, and the junction held 0 bases outside the gene matches. The CDR3 runs to 14 residues. DNA of the CDR3: TGTGCCACCAGCAGAGGGACAGGGAACTATGGCTACACCTTC. It specifies CATSRGTGNYGYTF. Full variable domain (rest looked up from reference TRBV15 and TRBJ1-2): DAMVIQNPRYQVTQFGKPVTLSCSQTLNHNVMYWYQQKSSQAPKLLFHYYDKDFNNEADTPDNFQSRRPNTSFCFLDIRSPGLGDTAMYLCATSRGTGNYGYTFGSGTRLTVV.

The V gene is TRBV5-1, the J gene TRBJ2-1; perhaps TRBD2 as D (5 bases). This CDR3 contains 13 residues. Trimming took 3 bases from V and 5 from J, leaving 9 bases between them. Germline CDR1 and CDR2: SGHRS and YFSETQ. CDR3 protein: CASSSTGNNEQFF. DNA of the CDR3: TGCGCCAGCAGCTCCACGGGAAACAATGAGCAGTTCTTC.

The rearrangement uses TRBV18 and TRBJ1-4; 7 bases fit TRBD1. With V trimmed by 3 bases and J by 8 bases, 15 bases remained unmatched. The germline V gene encodes CDR1 KGHSH and CDR2 LQKENI. CDR3 length equals 17 residues. In nucleotides, the CDR3 is TGTGCCAGCTCACCCCTCCCGAAAGGGGGCGCGAACGAAAAACTGTTTTTT. This gives the protein CASSPLPKGGANEKLFF. Supplemented by reference TRBV18 and TRBJ1-4, the full variable domain reads NAGVMQNPRHLVRRRGQEARLRCSPMKGHSHVYWYRQLPEEGLKFMVYLQKENIIDESGMPKERFSAEFPKEGPSILRIQQVVRGDSAAYFCASSPLPKGGANEKLFFGSGTQLSVL.

Concerning this clone itself: Germline is not matched at one junction end, which may reflect a read error. Additional DNA sequences in this sample encode the identical CDR3. The chain combines TRBV18 with TRBJ1-1, with no clear D. CDR3 size: 13 residues. The germline gives CDR1 KGHSH, CDR2 LQKENI. The DNA for the CDR3 is TGTGCCAGCTCACCAGGGATGAATACTGAAGCTTTCTTT. It yields the protein CASSPGMNTEAFF.

This clone was counted a single time. CDR3 sequence reads: CSAGTNTEAFF. The DNA of the CDR3 is TGCAGCGCGGGCACTAACACTGAAGCTTTCTTT. This chain links TRBV20-1 with TRBJ1-1, with D hard to call. This CDR3 is 11 amino acids long. The germline CDR1 and CDR2 sequences are DFQATT and SNEGSKA (reference sequence).

The J gene is TRBJ2-1, the V gene TRBV7-2, with TRBD2 identical over 10 bases. CDR3 length: 15 residues. Per germline, CDR1 SGHTA and CDR2 FQGNSA. V trimming: 4 bases; J trimming: 6 bases; junction bases outside the gene matches: 6. CDR3 amino acids: CASSSSGLASNEQFF. CDR3 coding DNA: TGTGCCAGCAGCTCATCGGGACTAGCGTCCAATGAGCAGTTCTTC.

This clone has only a few counts. The chain combines TRBV7-9 with TRBJ2-3; a possible D gene is TRBD2 (6 bases). V was trimmed by 5 bases and J by 4 bases, leaving 10 bases between them. The CDR3 consists of 13 residues. The germline CDR1 and CDR2 sequences are SEHNR and FQNEAQ (reference sequence). The CDR3 nucleotides are TGTGCCAGCAGCGGCGGGGCTCCAGATACGCAGTATTTT. This encodes CASSGGAPDTQYF.

The chain joins TRBV6-5 to TRBJ1-2; D may be TRBD1 (5 bases). This CDR3 has 13 amino acids. Per germline, CDR1 MNHEY and CDR2 SVGAGI. The V and J ends lost 2 bases and 5 bases respectively, with 9 bases between them. Written as DNA, the CDR3 is TGTGCCAGCAGTTACCAAGAGGGGTATGGCTACACCTTC. The encoded protein is CASSYQEGYGYTF.

The V and J genes are TRBV6-5 and TRBJ2-7, with TRBD2 matching 9 bases. Per the germline V gene, CDR1 is MNHEY and CDR2 is SVGAGI. V lost 10 bases to trimming and J lost 7 bases; unmatched junction nucleotides: 17. CDR3 length: 15 amino acids. The CDR3 sequence: CATSRSAGGPVEQYF. The DNA of the CDR3 is TGTGCCACGTCTAGGTCGGCGGGAGGGCCGGTGGAGCAGTACTTC.

This clone turned up a few times. The J gene is TRBJ2-7, the V gene TRBV28; D call uncertain. Germline V gene sequence: CDR1 MDHEN, CDR2 SYDVKM. Trimming shortened V by 2 bases and J by 3 bases, and 5 bases separated the two germline ends. The CDR3 runs to 12 residues. The CDR3 sequence: CASSLQNYEQYF. CDR3 DNA sequence: TGTGCCAGCAGTTTACAAAACTACGAGCAGTACTTC.

The sample holds one count of this clone. This chain links TRBV9 with TRBJ2-3, with TRBD2 matching over 12 bases. The CDR3 runs to 17 residues. Per germline, CDR1 SGDLS and CDR2 YYNGEE. Losses at the gene ends were 0 bases for V and 6 bases for J; bases not matched to a gene: 8. The CDR3 reads CASSVGGLAGGRDTQYF. The DNA for the CDR3 is TGTGCCAGCAGCGTAGGAGGGCTAGCGGGAGGGCGGGATACGCAGTATTTT.

The chain joins TRBV16 to TRBJ1-1; D is perhaps TRBD1 (6 bases). CDR1 is KGHSY and CDR2 is FQNENV in the germline V gene. The V end lost 4 bases, the J end lost 3 bases, and 18 bases lay between the germline ends. This CDR3 region has 16 residues. The CDR3 sequence: CASSPMQQGRDTEAFF. The CDR3 DNA is TGTGCCAGCAGCCCTATGCAACAGGGAAGGGACACTGAAGCTTTCTTT.

This chain uses TRBV6-5 with TRBJ2-1; 8 nucleotides line up with TRBD2. The germline V gene has CDR1 MNHEY and CDR2 SVGAGI. CDR3 length: 13 amino acids. The V gene end was trimmed by 11 bases and the J gene end by 7 bases; junction bases not matched to a gene: 10. The CDR3, as DNA: TGTGCCTCCTCTAAAGAGCGGGGGAATGAGCAGTTCTTC. Translated, it gives CASSKERGNEQFF.

The genes are TRBV7-9 and TRBJ2-1, with 9 bases matching TRBD2. V was clipped by 1 base and J by 4 bases; unmatched bases: 5. The CDR3 totals 16 residues. CDR1 is SEHNR, CDR2 FQNEAQ, per germline (reference sequence). The CDR3 here is CASSLEASGTYNEQFF. CDR3 bases: TGTGCCAGCAGCTTAGAGGCTAGCGGGACTTACAATGAGCAGTTCTTC.

The rearrangement joins TRBV19 to TRBJ1-1; possibly TRBD1 for D (5 bases). The CDR3 sequence is 14 residues long. Trimming cost V 1 base and J 7 bases, with 13 bases left between them. Germline CDR1 is LNHDA and CDR2 is SQIVND (reference sequence). In DNA, the CDR3 is TGTGCCAGTAGTATAGGGGACGGAGGGGTTGAAGCTTTCTTT. This codes for CASSIGDGGVEAFF.

This clone was observed a few times. J is TRBJ1-1 and V is TRBV10-3; D might be TRBD1 (5 bases). Germline values: CDR1 ENHRY, CDR2 SYGVKD. CDR3 length: 15 residues. The ends were cut back, 2 bases at V and 1 base at J, with 11 bases in the middle. The CDR3 DNA reads TGTGCCATCAGTGAGAGGGGAGAGGGGAACACTGAAGCTTTCTTT. It codes for CAISERGEGNTEAFF.

The chain couples TRBV7-6 to TRBJ2-2, with TRBD2 matching 11 bases. CDR1 is SGHVS and CDR2 is FNYEAQ in the germline V gene. V shed 5 bases, J shed 5 bases, and the junction held 4 bases outside the gene matches. The CDR3 is 15 residues long. The CDR3 DNA reads TGTGCCAGCAGCCATGGGACTAGCGGAACCGGGGAGCTGTTTTTT. It is translated as CASSHGTSGTGELFF.